This entry lists 31 T cell receptor beta chains sequenced from one sample in a study of cytomegalovirus exposure and HLA in healthy donors. Assay used: immunoSEQ multiplex PCR; TCRdb lists only in-frame clones, some missing. The table shows roughly 250,000 clones, with 75% to 90% occurring only once. The source material was PBMCs. The receptors stem from a woman aged 30 to 39 in good health and CMV-seropositive.

V and J are TRBV11-2 and TRBJ2-1; unclear D gene. The CDR3 totals 14 residues. V gave up 8 bases and J gave up 0 bases, with 11 bases separating them. Per germline, CDR1 SGHAT and CDR2 FQNNGV. Written as DNA, the CDR3 is TGTGCCAGCGCTCCAGGAAGCTCCTACAATGAGCAGTTCTTC. This gives the protein CASAPGSSYNEQFF.

The chain employs TRBV11-3 and TRBJ2-6, with D possibly matching TRBD1 (6 bases). The V gene's germline CDR1 is SGHNT and CDR2 YENEEA. The CDR3 sequence is 16 residues long. V dropped 4 bases and J dropped 2 bases, with 12 bases sitting between them. This CDR3 is CASSSPRGTGANVLTF. For the CDR3, the DNA is TGTGCCAGCAGCTCACCCAGGGGCACTGGGGCCAACGTCCTGACTTTC.

This chain joins TRBV5-1 and TRBJ2-7; TRBD2 aligns across 8 bases. The ends lost 1 base at V and 3 bases at J; junction bases unmatched: 6. CDR3 length: 15 residues. The V gene's germline CDR1 is SGHRS and CDR2 YFSETQ. CDR3 sequence (DNA): TGCGCCAGCAGCTTGCGGACTAGCTGGATCTACGAGCAGTACTTC. Translating gives CASSLRTSWIYEQYF.

CDR3 region: CASTGTVPSYEQYF. The DNA of the CDR3 is TGTGCCAGCACCGGGACAGTACCCTCCTACGAGCAGTACTTC. The chain uses TRBV28 and TRBJ2-7; TRBD1 matches at 7 bases. Germline trimming cut 7 bases from V and 0 bases from J; bases unmatched to any gene: 6. Looked up from germline, CDR1 is MDHEN and CDR2 is SYDVKM. The CDR3 runs 14 residues.

The chain is built from TRBV10-3 and TRBJ1-1; 9 positions match TRBD1. This CDR3 region has 15 residues. V lost 5 bases and J lost 6; bases outside the gene matches: 10. Germline-derived CDR1 and CDR2 are ENHRY and SYGVKD. The CDR3 reads CAISTQGAQTSEAFF. Here the CDR3 DNA reads TGTGCCATCAGTACACAGGGGGCGCAAACGTCTGAAGCTTTCTTT.

The rearrangement uses TRBV27 and TRBJ1-1; D is uncertain. V was clipped by 7 bases and J by 3 bases, with 6 bases between them. The CDR3 consists of 11 residues. From germline, CDR1 is MNHEY and CDR2 SMNVEV (reference sequence). CDR3 DNA sequence: TGTGCCAGCATCGGGGACACTGAAGCTTTCTTT. Translation: CASIGDTEAFF.

The J gene is TRBJ1-2, the V gene TRBV5-1; D unresolved. Germline-derived CDR1 and CDR2 are SGHRS and YFSETQ. The CDR3 runs 14 residues. V lost 0 bases and J 8 bases, leaving 14 bases between the germline ends. The DNA for the CDR3 is TGCGCCAGCAGCTTGGAAGGCAGGTCGGAAGGCTACACCTTC. This translates into CASSLEGRSEGYTF.

The chain uses TRBV14 and TRBJ1-1; weak D call: TRBD1 (6 bases). V lost 5 bases to trimming and J lost 7 bases, with 14 bases between them. The length of the CDR3 is 13 residues. CDR1 is SGHDN, CDR2 FVKESK, per germline. The CDR3 here is CASSSKTGLEAFF. The CDR3 nucleotides are TGTGCCAGCAGCAGTAAGACAGGACTTGAAGCTTTCTTT.

The V gene is TRBV5-1, the J gene TRBJ2-3; a weak D match, TRBD2 (6 bases). This CDR3 has 16 residues. Germline assignment: CDR1 SGHRS and CDR2 YFSETQ. V shed 4 bases and J shed 6 bases, with 21 bases lying between them. CDR3 nucleotides: TGCGCCAGCAGCCTCTTGGAGTCTAGCGCTAGGGATACGCAGTATTTT. Translating gives CASSLLESSARDTQYF.

This chain uses TRBV11-2 with TRBJ1-1; D is undetermined. The length of the CDR3 is 14 residues. CDR1 SGHAT and CDR2 FQNNGV come from the germline V gene. The V and J ends lost 1 base and 1 base respectively, with 7 bases between them. CDR3 DNA sequence: TGTGCCAGCAGCTTAGCTCCAGGGAACACTGAAGCTTTCTTT. Translating gives CASSLAPGNTEAFF.

In its sample, this clone was seen once. The J gene is TRBJ2-7, the V gene TRBV5-1; perhaps TRBD2 as D (6 bases). This CDR3 is 14 amino acids long. From germline, CDR1 is SGHRS and CDR2 YFSETQ. The V gene lost 5 bases and the J gene lost 0 bases, with 12 bases spanning the gap. The CDR3 region is CASRREELSYEQYF. CDR3 nucleotide sequence: TGCGCCAGCAGAAGGGAGGAACTCTCCTACGAGCAGTACTTC.

This clone was recorded a few times. The gene calls are TRBV25-1 and TRBJ2-7; possible D gene TRBD1, 6 bases. Trimming took off 1 base at V and 3 bases at J, with 13 bases between the two ends. The germline CDR1 and CDR2 sequences are MGHDK and SYGVNS. This CDR3 is 15 amino acids long. Here the CDR3 DNA reads TGTGCCAGCAGTGAATTAGGGGGAAAAGGCTACGAGCAGTACTTC. Amino acids: CASSELGGKGYEQYF.

J is TRBJ2-7 and V is TRBV29-1, with TRBD2 identical over 10 bases. Trimming removed 5 bases from V and 6 bases from J; junction bases left unmatched: 10. Germline values: CDR1 SQVTM, CDR2 ANQGSEA. There are 14 residues in the CDR3. The CDR3 spells CSVKLAGKSLEQYF. The CDR3 coding sequence is TGCAGCGTTAAACTAGCGGGAAAGTCCCTCGAGCAGTACTTC.

V gene TRBV21-1 combines with J gene TRBJ2-3; the table gives TRBD2 as D, unverified against the DNA. TRBV21-1 corresponds to a pseudogene. The CDR3 is 15 amino acids. DNA for the CDR3: TGTGCCAGCAGCAAAGCCATAGCTAGCACAGATACGCAGTATTTT. Amino acid sequence: CASSKAIASTDTQYF.

CDR3 sequence: CSARTGNQEKLFF. The CDR3 DNA reads TGCAGCGCCCGGACAGGGAATCAAGAAAAACTGTTTTTT. This sequence joins TRBV29-1 and TRBJ1-4; the match to TRBD1 covers 8 bases. The CDR3 runs 13 residues. J was trimmed by 8 bases and V by 7 bases; bases with no gene match: 9. In germline, CDR1 is SQVTM, CDR2 ANQGSEA.

The J gene is TRBJ2-3, the V gene TRBV4-2; 11 bases fit TRBD2. Germline V CDR1 and CDR2: LGHNA, YNFKEQ. The CDR3 loop spans 16 amino acids. Unmatched junction bases numbered 4, after V lost 3 bases and J lost 2 bases. The CDR3, as DNA: TGTGCCAGCAGCCAGACACTAGCGGGAGCCACAGATACGCAGTATTTT. It is translated as CASSQTLAGATDTQYF.

V and J are TRBV28 and TRBJ2-1; 8 positions match TRBD1. V trimming: 4 bases; J trimming: 0 bases; junction bases outside the gene matches: 5. CDR1 is MDHEN, CDR2 SYDVKM, per germline. This CDR3 has 16 amino acids. The CDR3 region has the DNA TGTGCCAGCAGTTCCCAGGGGGCGGTCTCCTACAATGAGCAGTTCTTC. Amino acids: CASSSQGAVSYNEQFF. The whole variable domain, remainder taken from reference TRBV28 and TRBJ2-1, is DVKVTQSSRYLVKRTGEKVFLECVQDMDHENMFWYRQDPGLGLRLIYFSYDVKMKEKGDIPEGYSVSREKKERFSLILESASTNQTSMYLCASSSQGAVSYNEQFFGPGTRLTVL.

This clone was observed a handful of times. J is TRBJ1-5 and V is TRBV7-9; D remains unclear. V was shortened by 6 bases and J by 0 bases, with 9 bases between the two germline ends. CDR3 length equals 14 residues. Germline V CDR1 and CDR2: SEHNR, FQNEAQ (reference sequence). The CDR3 is CASSPGLSNQPQHF. In DNA form, the CDR3 reads TGTGCCAGCAGTCCAGGACTTAGCAATCAGCCCCAGCATTTT.

The rearrangement links TRBV27 to TRBJ2-3, with TRBD2 identical over 10 bases. V trimming: 6 bases; J trimming: 3 bases; junction bases outside the gene matches: 9. This CDR3 spans 16 amino acids. CDR1 is MNHEY and CDR2 is SMNVEV in the germline V gene (reference sequence). The CDR3 DNA sequence: TGTGCCAGCAGGTTACTAGCGGGGCATGGGACAGATACGCAGTATTTT. Its protein is CASRLLAGHGTDTQYF.

This sequence joins TRBV2 and TRBJ1-2, with TRBD1 as a possible D gene (6 bases). V lost 2 bases, J lost 5 bases, and 15 bases lay in between. The CDR3 is made up of 15 amino acids. CDR1 and CDR2 (germline): SNHLY, FYNNEI. This CDR3 reads CASSETAGTNYGYTF. The CDR3 DNA follows: TGTGCCAGCAGTGAAACCGCCGGGACAAATTATGGCTACACCTTC.

The chain's CDR3 is CASSPGGFTPYEQYF. CDR3 nucleotide sequence: TGTGCCAGCAGCCCCGGGGGATTCACTCCCTACGAGCAGTACTTC. V gene TRBV7-3 combines with J gene TRBJ2-7; tentative D call: TRBD2 (6 bases). The germline V and J ends were trimmed by 5 bases and 2 bases, with 16 bases remaining between them. In germline, CDR1 is SGHTA, CDR2 FQGTGA. The CDR3 length is 15 residues.

V and J are TRBV6-4 and TRBJ2-5; 7 bases are shared with TRBD1. Germline lookup yields CDR1 MRHNA and CDR2 SNTAGT. The CDR3 loop spans 13 amino acids. V lost 6 bases to trimming and J lost 0 bases; unmatched junction nucleotides: 1. CDR3 DNA: TGTGCCAGCAGCCAGGGGGACCAAGAGACCCAGTACTTC. It encodes CASSQGDQETQYF.

V gene TRBV6-5 combines with J gene TRBJ2-1, with 7 bases that match TRBD2. V shed 6 bases, J shed 9 bases, and the junction held 8 bases outside the gene matches. This CDR3 has 13 residues. Germline V gene sequence: CDR1 MNHEY, CDR2 SVGAGI. In DNA, the CDR3 is TGTGCCAGCAGAGGTACTAGCGTATCTGAGCAGTTCTTC. As protein: CASRGTSVSEQFF.

This clone was seen only a few times. V is TRBV19 and J is TRBJ2-2; 11 bases are a match to TRBD2. CDR3 length: 15 amino acids. V lost 6 bases and J lost 4; bases outside the gene matches: 4. CDR1 is LNHDA and CDR2 is SQIVND in the germline V gene (reference sequence). Here the CDR3 reads CASRRTSGGTGELFF. CDR3 DNA sequence: TGTGCCAGTAGGAGAACTAGCGGGGGCACCGGGGAGCTGTTTTTT.

This sequence joins TRBV13 and TRBJ2-7; tentatively, D is TRBD2 (5 bases). The CDR3 runs to 16 residues. V lost 0 bases to trimming and J lost 3 bases, with 15 bases between them. Germline V gives CDR1 PRHDT, CDR2 FYEKMQ (reference sequence). CDR3 protein: CASSLGLGLQNYEQYF. The CDR3 nucleotides are TGTGCCAGCAGCTTAGGCCTCGGACTTCAGAACTACGAGCAGTACTTC. Drawing the rest from reference TRBV13 and TRBJ2-7, the complete variable domain is AAGVIQSPRHLIKEKRETATLKCYPIPRHDTVYWYQQGPGQDPQFLISFYEKMQSDKGSIPDRFSAQQFSDYHSELNMSSLELGDSALYFCASSLGLGLQNYEQYFGPGTRLTVT.

The V call is TRBV4-1, the J call TRBJ2-1, with 8 bases identical to TRBD2. The CDR3 consists of 18 residues. The V gene end was trimmed by 0 bases and the J gene end by 6 bases; junction bases not matched to a gene: 13. Germline values: CDR1 MGHRA, CDR2 YSYEKL. This CDR3 reads CASSQEIGLAGGPNEQFF. The CDR3 DNA reads TGCGCCAGCAGCCAAGAAATTGGGCTGGCGGGAGGACCCAATGAGCAGTTCTTC.

The chain couples TRBV7-3 to TRBJ2-7, with D perhaps matching TRBD1 (5 bases). V shed 5 bases and J shed 0 bases, with 11 bases lying between them. Germline V gene sequence: CDR1 SGHTA, CDR2 FQGTGA. The CDR3 consists of 14 residues. The CDR3, as DNA: TGTGCCAGCAGCCCCGACAGATCCTCCTACGAGCAGTACTTC. Protein product: CASSPDRSSYEQYF. The full variable domain, rest sourced from reference TRBV7-3 and TRBJ2-7, is GAGVSQTPSNKVTEKGKYVELRCDPISGHTALYWYRQSLGQGPEFLIYFQGTGAADDSGLPNDRFFAVRPEGSVSTLKIQRTERGDSAVYLCASSPDRSSYEQYFGPGTRLTVT.

This clone was picked up a small number of times. The chain carries TRBV12-5 and TRBJ1-1; a weak D match, TRBD1 (5 bases). The CDR3 covers 12 residues. Germline CDR1 reads LGHNT; CDR2 reads FRNRAP. The germline V and J ends were trimmed by 4 bases and 8 bases, with 11 bases remaining between them. The CDR3 is CASGSGTAEAFF. CDR3 DNA sequence: TGTGCTAGTGGTTCCGGGACTGCAGAAGCTTTCTTT.

J is TRBJ1-2 and V is TRBV2; 7 bases map to TRBD1. In germline, CDR1 is SNHLY, CDR2 FYNNEI. This CDR3 spans 13 amino acids. V shed 6 bases and J 4 bases; nucleotides not matched to a gene: 5. DNA of the CDR3: TGTGCCAGCAGCGCCGGGACAGTCTATGGCTACACCTTC. Translated, it gives CASSAGTVYGYTF.

The V and J genes are TRBV25-1 and TRBJ1-1; D may be TRBD1 (5 bases). V was cut by 3 bases and J by 2 bases, with 16 bases left in between. The germline CDR1 and CDR2 sequences are MGHDK and SYGVNS. This CDR3 region has 16 residues. This chain's CDR3 is CASSEGRLDDNTEAFF. In DNA form, the CDR3 reads TGTGCCAGCAGTGAGGGGCGCCTGGACGATAACACTGAAGCTTTCTTT.

CDR3 sequence: CASSFGLTGGEAFF. The CDR3 DNA reads TGCGCCAGCAGCTTCGGCCTCACGGGAGGTGAAGCTTTCTTT. This sequence joins TRBV5-1 and TRBJ1-1; D not resolved. CDR1 is SGHRS and CDR2 is YFSETQ in the germline V gene. V lost 2 bases to trimming and J lost 7 bases, with 15 bases between them. CDR3 length: 14 residues.